A single sample is the source of the 25 T cell receptor beta chains below, sequenced in a study of PD-1 blockade in mismatch repair-deficient tumors. Sequenced by immunoSEQ multiplex PCR; TCRdb stores in-frame clones only, minus some. The table has 100,000 to 150,000 clones, around 87% seen once. Sequenced material: peripheral blood, taken 44 weeks after starting pembrolizumab. Source of these receptors: an adult with mismatch repair-deficient cancer.

The chain couples TRBV5-1 to TRBJ2-6, with D unresolved. Trimming removed 4 bases at V and 0 bases at J, with 11 bases between. Germline V gives CDR1 SGHRS, CDR2 YFSETQ. CDR3 length equals 16 residues. Written as DNA, the CDR3 is TGCGCCAGCAGCCTTAACCCAAGCTCTGGGGCCAACGTCCTGACTTTC. Encoded protein: CASSLNPSSGANVLTF.

This chain uses TRBV5-4 with TRBJ1-2; D may be TRBD1 (6 bases). Germline assignment: CDR1 SGHNT and CDR2 YYREEE (reference sequence). Trimming took off 5 bases at V and 4 bases at J, with 15 bases between the two ends. This CDR3 spans 14 amino acids. The CDR3 sequence: CASSQSTGPYGYTF. Here the CDR3 DNA reads TGTGCCAGCAGTCAATCCACAGGGCCCTATGGCTACACCTTC.

As DNA, the CDR3 is TGTGCCAGCAGCAAGACAGGGTCTACGAAGCCCCAGCATTTT. As protein: CASSKTGSTKPQHF. The chain recombines TRBV7-8 with TRBJ1-5, with 7 bases that match TRBD1. The CDR3 sequence is 14 residues long. Germline assignment: CDR1 SGHVS and CDR2 FQNEAQ. Germline trimming cut 5 bases from V and 8 bases from J; bases unmatched to any gene: 9. The complete variable domain, with remaining parts taken from reference TRBV7-8 and TRBJ1-5, reads GAGVSQSPRYKVAKRGQDVALRCDPISGHVSLFWYQQALGQGPEFLTYFQNEAQLDKSGLPSDRFFAERPEGSVSTLKIQRTQQEDSAVYLCASSKTGSTKPQHFGDGTRLSIL.

The rearrangement links TRBV10-3 to TRBJ1-2; D is uncertain. The V and J ends lost 7 bases and 2 bases respectively, with 5 bases between them. The CDR3 extends over 11 amino acids. CDR1 is ENHRY and CDR2 is SYGVKD in the germline V gene. CDR3 coding DNA: TGTGCCATCAAGGGCAACTATGGCTACACCTTC. It yields the protein CAIKGNYGYTF.

This chain joins TRBV7-9 and TRBJ2-7; D is undetermined. CDR3 length: 13 amino acids. Trimming removed 1 base from V and 3 bases from J, with 7 bases in between. Germline V gene data show CDR1 as SEHNR and CDR2 as FQNEAQ (reference sequence). The CDR3 sequence: CASSLVNGYEQYF. The DNA of the CDR3 is TGTGCCAGCAGCTTAGTTAACGGCTACGAGCAGTACTTC.

The CDR3 DNA reads as TGCGCCAGCAGCCAAGGAAGGGACGGCCCCTTCGGGCAGTACTTC. This sequence encodes CASSQGRDGPFGQYF. The genes are TRBV4-3 and TRBJ2-7; either TRBD1 or TRBD2 may supply D (5 bases each). The length of the CDR3 is 15 residues. Deletions cut 1 base from V and 9 bases from J, with 19 bases between. Looked up from germline, CDR1 is LGHNA and CDR2 is YSLEER.

This sequence joins TRBV5-4 and TRBJ2-7; the match to TRBD2 covers 8 bases. Trimming cost V 9 bases and J 12 bases; bases outside gene matches: 14. Germline V gene sequence: CDR1 SGHNT, CDR2 YYREEE (reference sequence). The CDR3 length is 12 residues. The CDR3 DNA reads TGTGCCACGCGGGGACTAGTCCGGGGGGGGTACTTC. This sequence encodes CATRGLVRGGYF.

Turning to this clone: This sample includes further DNA sequences coding for the same CDR3. This chain joins TRBV9 and TRBJ2-5, with 8 bases identical to TRBD2. V lost 0 bases, J lost 4 bases, and 5 bases stayed unmatched. The germline V gene encodes CDR1 SGDLS and CDR2 YYNGEE. CDR3 length: 15 amino acids. The CDR3 region is CASSVAGGPGETQYF. DNA of the CDR3: TGTGCCAGCAGCGTAGCGGGAGGGCCGGGAGAGACCCAGTACTTC.

The chain couples TRBV7-8 to TRBJ2-7; D remains unclear. This CDR3 is built from 14 residues. V shed 1 base and J shed 0 bases, with 7 bases lying between them. The germline CDR1 and CDR2 sequences are SGHVS and FQNEAQ. The CDR3: CASSLERGSYEQYF. In DNA form, the CDR3 reads TGTGCCAGCAGCTTAGAACGCGGCTCCTACGAGCAGTACTTC.

The chain has TRBV6-5 and TRBJ2-3; D call uncertain. The V and J ends lost 0 bases and 1 base respectively, with 11 bases between them. This CDR3 spans 16 amino acids. The V gene's germline CDR1 is MNHEY and CDR2 SVGAGI. CDR3 DNA: TGTGCCAGCAGTTACTCGGACCTGAGGCGCACAGATACGCAGTATTTT. It translates to CASSYSDLRRTDTQYF.

The genes are TRBV4-3 and TRBJ1-1; 7 bases match TRBD1. The V gene's germline CDR1 is LGHNA and CDR2 YSLEER. The CDR3 runs 16 residues. Trimming removed 1 base from V and 1 base from J; junction bases left unmatched: 6. The CDR3 nucleotides read TGCGCCAGCAGCCAAGTTTTGGACAGGCCGAACACTGAAGCTTTCTTT. Amino acids: CASSQVLDRPNTEAFF.

The chain combines TRBV28 with TRBJ1-5; D is unclear. Trimming shortened V by 3 bases and J by 9 bases, and 9 bases separated the two germline ends. The CDR3 is 12 amino acids. Per the germline V gene, CDR1 is MDHEN and CDR2 is SYDVKM. The CDR3 loop reads CASSFLTWPQHF. DNA for the CDR3: TGTGCCAGCAGTTTCCTCACTTGGCCCCAGCATTTT.

The chain combines TRBV28 with TRBJ2-3; 10 bases line up with TRBD1. The germline V gene has CDR1 MDHEN and CDR2 SYDVKM. Germline trimming cut 7 bases from V and 5 bases from J; bases unmatched to any gene: 6. CDR3 size: 14 residues. DNA for the CDR3: TGTGCCAGCAATCGGGACAGGGGTGAAGATACGCAGTATTTT. This sequence encodes CASNRDRGEDTQYF.

The chain is built from TRBV19 and TRBJ2-3, with D maybe TRBD2 (5 bases). In germline, CDR1 is LNHDA, CDR2 SQIVND (reference sequence). CDR3 length: 15 residues. The V end was cut by 5 bases, the J end by 3 bases, with 15 bases between. The CDR3 here is CASSLLEGGTDTQYF. The CDR3 nucleotides are TGTGCCAGTAGTCTACTAGAAGGTGGGACAGATACGCAGTATTTT.

The chain recombines TRBV29-1 with TRBJ2-3; perhaps TRBD1 as D (5 bases). Germline-derived CDR1 and CDR2 are SQVTM and ANQGSEA. Trimming took 0 bases from V and 4 from J, leaving 8 bases between them. The CDR3 sequence is 13 residues long. The DNA for the CDR3 is TGCAGCGTTGAAGATCGGACACCAGATACGCAGTATTTT. Translation: CSVEDRTPDTQYF.

The V gene is TRBV6-5, the J gene TRBJ2-7; D not resolved. Germline V gene lookup returns CDR1 MNHEY and CDR2 SVGAGI. The length of the CDR3 is 15 residues. The V end was cut by 5 bases, the J end by 2 bases, with 16 bases between. For the CDR3, the DNA is TGTGCCAGCAGTCACCTAGGAAGAGAAGCCTACGAGCAGTACTTC. This encodes CASSHLGREAYEQYF.

CDR3 region: CASSLTGDTYEQYF. The CDR3 nucleotides are TGCGCCAGCAGTTTAACAGGGGACACCTACGAGCAGTACTTC. The chain has TRBV5-1 and TRBJ2-7; TRBD1 agrees at 7 bases. CDR1 is SGHRS and CDR2 is YFSETQ in the germline V gene. V trimming: 5 bases; J trimming: 2 bases; junction bases outside the gene matches: 7. This CDR3 is 14 amino acids long.

The chain couples TRBV7-8 to TRBJ1-1; TRBD1 might be the D (6 bases). This CDR3 spans 18 amino acids. Germline CDR1 reads SGHVS; CDR2 reads FQNEAQ. Between the trimmed V and J ends, which lost 3 bases and 1 base, there was a span of 21 bases. The chain's CDR3 is CASSLLPPGGRANTEAFF. The CDR3 DNA sequence: TGTGCCAGCAGCTTGTTACCGCCGGGGGGCAGGGCGAACACTGAAGCTTTCTTT.

This chain uses TRBV19 with TRBJ2-2; a weak D match, TRBD2 (5 bases). Per the germline V gene, CDR1 is LNHDA and CDR2 is SQIVND (reference sequence). The CDR3 covers 16 residues. Trimming cost V 3 bases and J 1 base, with 12 bases left between them. The CDR3 loop reads CASSIMVALNTGELFF. CDR3 DNA sequence: TGTGCCAGTAGTATCATGGTAGCGTTGAACACCGGGGAGCTGTTTTTT.

This clone was recorded only once. The rearrangement links TRBV7-8 to TRBJ2-1; 7 nucleotides agree with TRBD2. V lost 3 bases, J lost 2 bases, and 7 bases stayed unmatched. CDR3 length equals 16 residues. Germline lookup yields CDR1 SGHVS and CDR2 FQNEAQ. The CDR3 is CASSLGRERPYNEQFF. The CDR3 nucleotides read TGTGCCAGCAGCTTGGGGCGGGAGCGCCCCTACAATGAGCAGTTCTTC. Full variable domain (remainder filled in from reference TRBV7-8 and TRBJ2-1): GAGVSQSPRYKVAKRGQDVALRCDPISGHVSLFWYQQALGQGPEFLTYFQNEAQLDKSGLPSDRFFAERPEGSVSTLKIQRTQQEDSAVYLCASSLGRERPYNEQFFGPGTRLTVL.

This clone was counted once. This chain links TRBV6-4 with TRBJ2-3, with D perhaps TRBD1 or TRBD2 (5 bases each). The germline V gene encodes CDR1 MRHNA and CDR2 SNTAGT. The CDR3 covers 16 residues. V was pared by 5 bases and J by 3 bases, with 18 bases between. The CDR3 DNA reads as TGTGCCAGCAGTCTCTCGGGGCTGATAGGTACAGATACGCAGTATTTT. It codes for CASSLSGLIGTDTQYF.

V usage is TRBV19 and J usage is TRBJ2-2, with 12 bases identical to TRBD2. CDR3 length equals 16 residues. V lost 5 bases to trimming and J lost 6 bases; unmatched junction nucleotides: 7. Germline V gene sequence: CDR1 LNHDA, CDR2 SQIVND (reference sequence). The CDR3 DNA reads TGTGCCAGTAGTCTTCTAGCGGGAGGGTCGGCCGGGGAGCTGTTTTTT. Protein sequence: CASSLLAGGSAGELFF.

The rearrangement joins TRBV6-6 to TRBJ2-5, with 10 bases identical to TRBD2. Germline V lookup: CDR1 MNHNY, CDR2 SVGAGI (reference sequence). This CDR3 contains 16 residues. V shed 6 bases and J 5 bases; nucleotides not matched to a gene: 12. The CDR3 spells CASSPGLAHGRETQYF. CDR3 sequence (DNA): TGTGCCAGCAGCCCGGGACTAGCGCACGGAAGGGAGACCCAGTACTTC.

This chain links TRBV28 with TRBJ2-1; the D is unclear. The V and J ends lost 7 bases and 1 base respectively, with 8 bases between them. This CDR3 has 13 amino acids. The V gene's germline CDR1 is MDHEN and CDR2 SYDVKM. The CDR3 loop is CASTGISYNEQFF. The CDR3 DNA sequence: TGTGCCAGCACTGGAATATCCTACAATGAGCAGTTCTTC.

V gene TRBV7-2 combines with J gene TRBJ2-1, with D hard to call. Trimming took off 1 base at V and 7 bases at J, with 5 bases between the two ends. The CDR3 sequence is 12 residues long. The germline V gene has CDR1 SGHTA and CDR2 FQGNSA. The DNA for the CDR3 is TGTGCCAGCAGCTTAGATCAGAATGAGCAGTTCTTC. Amino acid sequence: CASSLDQNEQFF.